The T cell receptor beta chain described here comes from a study of shared clonotypes between healthy human individuals. Study background: For every donor, three CD4 naive, three CD4 memory, two CD8 naive and one CD8 memory plates were used.

Overall study results and limits: Sequencing depth was expected to affect clonotype sharing among donors.

Per sorted-subset replicate PCR, input was around 200 ng DNA, representing about 29,000 T cell genomes. Sequenced by immunoSEQ multiplex PCR; TCRdb stores in-frame clones only, minus some. The table lists 2 million to 2.5 million clones, about 93% of them singletons. The CDR3 is 13 amino acids. Germline V gene data show CDR1 as SGDLS and CDR2 as YYNGEE. Deletions cut 5 bases from V and 3 bases from J, with 8 bases between. In regard to this clone: What it binds is unknown.

Naive CD8 isolation took CD45RO-negative cells positively selected for CCR7 and excluded terminally differentiated effector memory CD45RA+ cells. The V gene is TRBV9, the J gene TRBJ2-2, with D possibly TRBD1 on 6 matching bases. The sequenced sample consisted of naive CD8+ T cells from PBMCs. The TCR comes from a man aged 18-30 years in good health. Some clones in this sample may be carry-over from other donors' samples. CDR3 in amino acids: CASRGADTGELFF. The DNA of the CDR3 is TGTGCCAGCAGGGGGGCGGACACCGGGGAGCTGTTTTTT.